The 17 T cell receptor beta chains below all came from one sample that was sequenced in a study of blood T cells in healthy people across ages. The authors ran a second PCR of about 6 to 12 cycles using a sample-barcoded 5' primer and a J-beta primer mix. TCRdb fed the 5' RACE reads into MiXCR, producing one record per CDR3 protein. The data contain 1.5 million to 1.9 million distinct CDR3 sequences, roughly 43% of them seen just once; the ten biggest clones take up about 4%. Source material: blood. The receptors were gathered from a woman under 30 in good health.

This CDR3 reads CASSPRLYEQYF. CDR3 DNA sequence: TGTGCCAGCAGCCCCCGTCTCTACGAGCAGTACTTC. The chain couples TRBV11-2 to TRBJ2-7; D is ambiguous. Germline CDR1 is SGHAT and CDR2 is FQNNGV. CDR3 length: 12 residues. V lost 5 bases and J lost 3, with 8 bases in between.

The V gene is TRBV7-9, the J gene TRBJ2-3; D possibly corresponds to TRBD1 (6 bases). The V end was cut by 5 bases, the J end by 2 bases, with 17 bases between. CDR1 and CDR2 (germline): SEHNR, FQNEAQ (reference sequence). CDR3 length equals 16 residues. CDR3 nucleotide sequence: TGTGCCAGCAGCCCGGGACACCCAACCACCACAGATACGCAGTATTTT. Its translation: CASSPGHPTTTDTQYF.

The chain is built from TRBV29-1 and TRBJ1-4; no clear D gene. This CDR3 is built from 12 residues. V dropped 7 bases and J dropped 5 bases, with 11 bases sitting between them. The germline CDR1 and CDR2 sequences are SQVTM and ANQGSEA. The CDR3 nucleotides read TGCAGCGGAAACGACCGGAATGAAAAACTGTTTTTT. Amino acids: CSGNDRNEKLFF. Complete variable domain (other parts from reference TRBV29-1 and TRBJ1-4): SAVISQKPSRDICQRGTSLTIQCQVDSQVTMMFWYRQQPGQSLTLIATANQGSEATYESGFVIDKFPISRPNLTFSTLTVSNMSPEDSSIYLCSGNDRNEKLFFGSGTQLSVL.

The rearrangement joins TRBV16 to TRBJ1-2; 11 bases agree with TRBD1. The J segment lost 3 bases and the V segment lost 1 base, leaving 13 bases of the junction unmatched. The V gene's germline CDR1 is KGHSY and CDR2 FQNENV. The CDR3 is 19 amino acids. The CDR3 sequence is CASSQLRIWGQGEDYGYTF. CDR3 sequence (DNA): TGTGCCAGCAGCCAATTACGGATTTGGGGACAGGGGGAGGACTATGGCTACACCTTC.

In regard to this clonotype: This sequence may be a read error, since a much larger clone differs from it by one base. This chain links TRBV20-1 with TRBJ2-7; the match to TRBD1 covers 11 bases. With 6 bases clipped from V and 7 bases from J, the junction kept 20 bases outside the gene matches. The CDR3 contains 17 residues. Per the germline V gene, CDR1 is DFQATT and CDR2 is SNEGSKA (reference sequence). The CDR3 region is CSAPSPRTGGSYNEQYF. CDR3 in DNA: TGCAGTGCCCCGAGTCCCCGGACAGGGGGCTCCTACAATGAGCAGTACTTC.

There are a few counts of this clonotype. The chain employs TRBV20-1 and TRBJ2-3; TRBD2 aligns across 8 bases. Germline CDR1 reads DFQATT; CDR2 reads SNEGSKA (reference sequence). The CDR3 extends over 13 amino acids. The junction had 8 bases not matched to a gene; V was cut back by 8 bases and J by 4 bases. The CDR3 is CSTTSGRADTQYF. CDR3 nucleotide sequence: TGCAGTACCACGAGCGGGAGAGCAGATACGCAGTATTTT.

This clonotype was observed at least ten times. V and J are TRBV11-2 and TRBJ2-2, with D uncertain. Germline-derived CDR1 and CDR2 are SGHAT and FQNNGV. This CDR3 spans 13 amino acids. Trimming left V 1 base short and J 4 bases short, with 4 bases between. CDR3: CASSLGGTGELFF. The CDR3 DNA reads TGTGCCAGCAGCTTAGGGGGCACCGGGGAGCTGTTTTTT. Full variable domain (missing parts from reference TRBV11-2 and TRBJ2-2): EAGVAQSPRYKIIEKRQSVAFWCNPISGHATLYWYQQILGQGPKLLIQFQNNGVVDDSQLPKDRFSAERLKGVDSTLKIQPAKLEDSAVYLCASSLGGTGELFFGEGSRLTVL.

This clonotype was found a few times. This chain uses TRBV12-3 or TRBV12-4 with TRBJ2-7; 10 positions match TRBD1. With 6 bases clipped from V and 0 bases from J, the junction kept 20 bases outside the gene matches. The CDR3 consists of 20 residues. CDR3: CASSPIGGQGSSRVSYEQYF. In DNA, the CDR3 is TGTGCCAGCAGCCCCATAGGGGGACAGGGGTCCTCCCGGGTCTCCTACGAGCAGTACTTC.

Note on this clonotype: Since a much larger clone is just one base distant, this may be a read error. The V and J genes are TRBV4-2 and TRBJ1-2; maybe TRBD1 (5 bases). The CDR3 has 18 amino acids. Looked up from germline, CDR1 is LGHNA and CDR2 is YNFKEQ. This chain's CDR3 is CAGSQEPPDSISNYGYTF. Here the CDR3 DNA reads TGTGCCGGCAGCCAAGAACCTCCAGACAGCATCTCTAACTATGGCTACACCTTC.

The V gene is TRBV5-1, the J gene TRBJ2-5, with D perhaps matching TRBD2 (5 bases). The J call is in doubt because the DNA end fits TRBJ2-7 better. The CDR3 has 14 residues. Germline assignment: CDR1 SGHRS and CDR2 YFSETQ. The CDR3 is CASSLVNGGYEQYF. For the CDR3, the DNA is TGCGCCAGCAGCTTGGTCAACGGAGGATACGAGCAGTACTTC.

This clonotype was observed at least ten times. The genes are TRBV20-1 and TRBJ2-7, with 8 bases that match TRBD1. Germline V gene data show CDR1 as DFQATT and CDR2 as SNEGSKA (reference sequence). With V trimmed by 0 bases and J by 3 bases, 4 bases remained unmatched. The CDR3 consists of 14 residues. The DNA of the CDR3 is TGCAGTGCTAGAGATTACGGGACAGGCTACGAGCAGTACTTC. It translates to CSARDYGTGYEQYF.

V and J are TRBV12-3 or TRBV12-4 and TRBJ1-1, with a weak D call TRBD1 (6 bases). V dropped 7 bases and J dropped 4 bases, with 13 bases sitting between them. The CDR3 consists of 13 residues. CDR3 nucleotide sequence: TGTGCCAGCAACGATCAGGGGAGCACTGAAGCTTTCTTT. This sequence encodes CASNDQGSTEAFF.

The CDR3 here is CASSLVDTLAKNIQYF. CDR3 DNA: TGTGCCAGCAGCTTAGTTGACACACTAGCCAAAAACATTCAGTACTTC. The V gene is TRBV7-9, the J gene TRBJ2-4; D ambiguous. CDR3 length: 16 residues. The germline V gene encodes CDR1 SEHNR and CDR2 FQNEAQ (reference sequence). V was shortened by 1 base and J by 0 bases, with 10 bases between the two germline ends. The full variable domain, with the rest looked up from reference TRBV7-9 and TRBJ2-4, is DTGVSQNPRHKITKRGQNVTFRCDPISEHNRLYWYRQTLGQGPEFLTYFQNEAQLEKSRLLSDRFSAERPKGSFSTLEIQRTEQGDSAMYLCASSLVDTLAKNIQYFGAGTRLSVL.

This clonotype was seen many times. CDR3 in DNA: TGTGCCAGCAGTCCAGGGACAGGGAGCGATCAGCCCCAGCATTTT. It is translated as CASSPGTGSDQPQHF. V and J are TRBV12-3 or TRBV12-4 and TRBJ1-5, with TRBD1 matching over 9 bases. The CDR3 has 15 residues. The V segment lost 5 bases and the J segment 5 bases; nucleotides outside the gene matches: 7.

The CDR3 reads CASSPRGGVNEKLFF. The CDR3, as DNA: TGCGCCAGCAGCCCCCGAGGAGGCGTTAATGAAAAACTGTTTTTT. The chain uses TRBV4-3 and TRBJ1-4; D is unresolved. The CDR3 has 15 residues. V was trimmed by 4 bases and J by 4 bases, leaving 13 bases between them. Germline assignment: CDR1 LGHNA and CDR2 YSLEER.

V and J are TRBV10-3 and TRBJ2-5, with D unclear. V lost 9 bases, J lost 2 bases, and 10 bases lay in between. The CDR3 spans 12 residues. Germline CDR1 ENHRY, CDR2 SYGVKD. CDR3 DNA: TGTGCCATAGCCGGGCCTCAAGAGACCCAGTACTTC. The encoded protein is CAIAGPQETQYF.

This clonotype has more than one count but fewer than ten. CDR3 nucleotides: TGTGCCAGCAGTAACAGACTAGCGGGGGATCAGTATTTT. This translates into CASSNRLAGDQYF. The chain is built from TRBV27 and TRBJ2-3; 12 nucleotides match TRBD2. V dropped 5 bases and J dropped 12; count of bases not matched to a gene: 6. Germline V gene lookup returns CDR1 MNHEY and CDR2 SMNVEV (reference sequence). This CDR3 contains 13 residues.